This T cell receptor beta chain was recorded in a study of spatial heterogeneity in lung cancer. Concerning this clonotype: At one end, the junction sequence differs from germline, possibly due to a read error.

This sample's time point: sample taken at primary tumor resection. Whole RNA, which was extracted from tumor, nontumor lung tissue or frozen PBMC, was sequenced without any cell sorting. Germline V gives CDR1 MNHEY, CDR2 SVGEGT. CDR3 length equals 14 residues. Unique molecular identifiers, one per molecule, were present on every TCR cDNA molecule. TCRdb itself ran the 5' RACE reads through MiXCR, one entry per CDR3 protein. Here the sample spans some 25,000 distinct CDR3 sequences, 4.7% being singletons. V usage is TRBV6-2 or TRBV6-3 and J usage is TRBJ2-5; 9 bases match TRBD2. This TCR was sampled from a male donor with early-stage non-small cell lung cancer. The sequencing here drew on PBMCs, taken at surgery. The CDR3 loop is CAGSRGGATETQYF. The DNA for the CDR3 is TGTGCCGGCAGCCGCGGGGGGGCGACGGAGACCCAGTACTTC.